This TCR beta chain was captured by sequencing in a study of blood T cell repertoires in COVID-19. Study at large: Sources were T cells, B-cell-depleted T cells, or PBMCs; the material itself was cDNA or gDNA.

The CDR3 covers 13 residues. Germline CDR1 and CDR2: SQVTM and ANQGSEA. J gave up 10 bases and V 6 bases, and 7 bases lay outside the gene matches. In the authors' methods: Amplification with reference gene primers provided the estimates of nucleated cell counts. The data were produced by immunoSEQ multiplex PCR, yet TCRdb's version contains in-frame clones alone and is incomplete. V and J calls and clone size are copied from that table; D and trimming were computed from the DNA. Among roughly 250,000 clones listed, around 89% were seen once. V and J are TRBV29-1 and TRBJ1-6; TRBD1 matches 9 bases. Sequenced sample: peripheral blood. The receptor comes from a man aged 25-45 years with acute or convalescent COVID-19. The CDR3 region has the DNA TGCAGCGTCAGGACAGGGGCGGACTCACCCCTCCACTTT. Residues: CSVRTGADSPLHF.